The 8 T cell receptor beta chains below come from one sample, sequenced in a study of radiation and T cells in renal cell carcinoma. Time point: blood 4 weeks post-SBRT, at nephrectomy. Stated treatment: 15 Gy SBRT to primary tumor, nephrectomy 4 weeks later. Sequenced by immunoSEQ multiplex PCR; TCRdb stores in-frame clones only, minus some. There are more than 120,000 clones in the sample; around nine tenths occur only once, and under 20% lies in the top ten. Sample: blood, taken from a patient whose treatment included radiotherapy and nephrectomy. Receptors originate from a woman between 50 and 59 years old with renal cell carcinoma.

The chain has TRBV11-2 and TRBJ1-2; no reliable D call. The CDR3 runs to 16 residues. The germline gives CDR1 SGHAT, CDR2 FQNNGV. Trimming left V 0 bases short and J 2 bases short, with 13 bases between. In DNA form, the CDR3 reads TGTGCCAGCAGCTTAGACCCGTGGGCCGCAAACTATGGCTACACCTTC. Protein: CASSLDPWAANYGYTF.

The chain recombines TRBV19 with TRBJ1-5; TRBD1 agrees at 9 bases. The ends lost 5 bases at V and 1 base at J; junction bases unmatched: 6. CDR1 is LNHDA and CDR2 is SQIVND in the germline V gene (reference sequence). The CDR3 spans 16 residues. The CDR3 nucleotides are TGTGCCAGTAGTCCGGGGGGGACAGGGAGCAATCAGCCCCAGCATTTT. Translation gives CASSPGGTGSNQPQHF.

V usage is TRBV7-9 and J usage is TRBJ2-5; TRBD1 agrees at 7 bases. Germline loops: CDR1 SEHNR, CDR2 FQNEAQ (reference sequence). CDR3 length: 12 amino acids. CDR3: CVGEGAQETQYF. As DNA, the CDR3 is TGTGTTGGCGAGGGGGCGCAAGAGACCCAGTACTTC.

J is TRBJ2-5 and V is TRBV29-1; D unresolved. The V and J ends lost 0 bases and 4 bases respectively, with 12 bases between them. The CDR3 sequence is 14 residues long. Germline-derived CDR1 and CDR2 are SQVTM and ANQGSEA. The CDR3 here is CSVEETARVETQYF. CDR3 nucleotides: TGCAGCGTTGAAGAAACAGCAAGAGTAGAGACCCAGTACTTC.

The gene calls are TRBV7-8 and TRBJ1-1; a possible D gene is TRBD1 (6 bases). The V gene's germline CDR1 is SGHVS and CDR2 FQNEAQ. CDR3 length: 14 amino acids. The V and J ends lost 0 bases and 6 bases respectively, with 11 bases between them. CDR3 region: CASSLARGGAEAFF. The CDR3 coding sequence is TGTGCCAGCAGCTTAGCGCGAGGGGGGGCTGAAGCTTTCTTT.

The V call is TRBV5-8, the J call TRBJ2-1; 7 bases fit TRBD2. Germline V lookup: CDR1 SGHTS, CDR2 YDEGEE. V lost 0 bases to trimming and J lost 1 base; unmatched junction nucleotides: 4. The CDR3 is made up of 16 amino acids. Written as DNA, the CDR3 is TGTGCCAGCAGCTTGGAGGGTAGCGGGTCCTACAATGAGCAGTTCTTC. Residues: CASSLEGSGSYNEQFF.

This chain connects TRBV7-9 to TRBJ2-5; D remains unclear. V was trimmed by 5 bases and J by 1 base, leaving 5 bases between them. This CDR3 region has 12 residues. The germline CDR1 and CDR2 sequences are SEHNR and FQNEAQ (reference sequence). CDR3 sequence reads: CASSNLQETQYF. The CDR3 DNA follows: TGTGCCAGCAGCAACCTCCAAGAGACCCAGTACTTC.

V is TRBV5-6 and J is TRBJ1-5, with TRBD1 as a possible D gene (6 bases). Germline CDR1 and CDR2: SGHDT and YYEEEE. This CDR3 is built from 14 residues. Trimming cost V 4 bases and J 2 bases, with 10 bases left between them. The CDR3 sequence is CASSPGDGNQPQHF. As DNA, the CDR3 is TGTGCCAGCAGCCCAGGGGACGGCAATCAGCCCCAGCATTTT.